The following is a TCR beta chain sequence with its context. The data originate from a study of blood T cell repertoires in COVID-19. TCRdb keeps only in-frame clones here, not all; method: immunoSEQ multiplex PCR. The data hold 80,000 or so clones, with approximately 82% observed a single time. J was trimmed by 6 bases and V by 0 bases; bases with no gene match: 3. The CDR3 is 15 amino acids. Germline V gene data show CDR1 as SGHNT and CDR2 as YYREEE (reference sequence). The chain carries TRBV5-4 and TRBJ2-2, with 9 nucleotides matching TRBD1. The sequence derives from a human donor in a cohort sampled during active COVID-19. Sequences were obtained from peripheral blood. CDR3 nucleotide sequence: TGTGCCAGCAGCTTGGGAGGGACAGGGTCCGGGGAGCTGTTTTTT. It is translated as CASSLGGTGSGELFF.